These 28 T cell receptor beta chains share one sample of origin, sequenced in a study of molecular identifiers for immune sequencing clone quantification. One entry per CDR3 protein, called by TCRdb with MiXCR from the PCR reads. The sample has just under 650,000 distinct CDR3 sequences, 20% seen once. Input material: naive CD8+ T cells from blood, with Jurkat cell RNA spiked in. The subset denotes: FACS-sorted CD8+CD4-CCR7+CD45RA+ naive T cells. The receptors were sampled from a human donor in good health. Some libraries in this study had Jurkat cell RNA spiked in.

Notes on this clonotype: The junction shows a germline mismatch at one end, possibly a read error. The chain recombines TRBV30 with TRBJ1-1; no clear D. Germline assignment: CDR1 GTSNPN and CDR2 SVGIG (reference sequence). There are 13 residues in the CDR3. The CDR3 DNA sequence: TGTACCTGGAGTTTTACCCGGAAGACTGAAGCTTTCTTT. Translated, it gives CTWSFTRKTEAFF.

About this clonotype itself: One base away lies a much larger clone, so this may be a sequencing read error. Because it lacks the conserved phenylalanine or tryptophan at the end, this CDR3 is likely a read error. This rearrangement joins TRBV7-8 to TRBJ1-2; the D gene is possibly TRBD1 (6 bases). CDR3 size: 15 residues. Germline CDR1 SGHVS, CDR2 FQNEAQ. The V end was cut by 5 bases, the J end by 1 base, with 14 bases between. CDR3 in amino acids: CASSPRTVVNYGYTL. The CDR3 DNA follows: TGTGCCAGCAGCCCGCGGACAGTAGTTAACTATGGCTACACCCTC.

The sample holds a few counts of this clonotype. The chain joins TRBV10-3 to TRBJ2-1, with 9 bases identical to TRBD1. This CDR3 has 15 amino acids. Germline V lookup: CDR1 ENHRY, CDR2 SYGVKD. Germline trimming cut 0 bases from V and 7 bases from J; bases unmatched to any gene: 4. The CDR3 coding sequence is TGTGCCATCAGTGAGTCGGGACAGGGTTGGAATGAGCAGTTCTTC. Amino acid sequence: CAISESGQGWNEQFF.

In its sample, this clonotype was seen many times. This chain uses TRBV7-9 with TRBJ2-5; 10 bases are a match to TRBD2. V lost 5 bases, J lost 3 bases, and 9 bases stayed unmatched. The CDR3 is made up of 16 amino acids. Germline loops: CDR1 SEHNR, CDR2 FQNEAQ (reference sequence). CDR3 protein: CASSPPSAGGEETQYF. The CDR3 DNA is TGTGCCAGCAGCCCTCCCTCAGCGGGGGGGGAAGAGACCCAGTACTTC.

The rearrangement uses TRBV7-9 and TRBJ2-7; D might be TRBD1 (6 bases). The CDR3 totals 14 residues. CDR1 and CDR2 (germline): SEHNR, FQNEAQ (reference sequence). Trimming left V 0 bases short and J 3 bases short, with 9 bases between. CDR3 region: CASSLATRGYEQYF. The DNA of the CDR3 is TGTGCCAGCAGCTTAGCGACCAGGGGCTACGAGCAGTACTTC.

Details on this clonotype: This clone may be a read error of a much larger clone one base away. The CDR3, as DNA: TGTGCCAGCAGCCTTTGTCTTGGAGTCCCCTCGGGGATCGAGACCCAGTACTTC. Residues: CASSLCLGVPSGIETQYF. V is TRBV7-9 and J is TRBJ2-5, with D possibly TRBD2 on 5 matching bases. With 5 bases removed from V and 5 bases from J, the gap between germline ends came to 27 bases. The CDR3 contains 18 residues. Germline lookup yields CDR1 SEHNR and CDR2 FQNEAQ (reference sequence).

Note on this clonotype: This may come from a read error, since a much larger clone is one base off. The conserved phenylalanine or tryptophan is not found at the CDR3 terminus, so this likely reflects a read error. V usage is TRBV27 and J usage is TRBJ1-5; D call uncertain. Germline V gives CDR1 MNHEY, CDR2 SMNVEV (reference sequence). The V gene lost 8 bases and the J gene lost 0 bases, with 8 bases spanning the gap. The CDR3 loop spans 13 amino acids. The CDR3 protein is CASGLYSNQPQHL. CDR3 bases: TGTGCCAGCGGACTTTATAGCAATCAGCCCCAGCATCTT.

The sample holds many counts of this clonotype. The chain uses TRBV27 and TRBJ1-1, with 7 bases identical to TRBD1. CDR3 size: 13 residues. V trimming: 8 bases; J trimming: 2 bases; junction bases outside the gene matches: 5. Germline CDR1 and CDR2: MNHEY and SMNVEV (reference sequence). The CDR3 protein is CASGWDSNTEAFF. The CDR3 DNA reads TGTGCCAGCGGATGGGACAGTAACACTGAAGCTTTCTTT.

This clonotype was counted once. This CDR3 fails to terminate in the conserved phenylalanine or tryptophan, so it likely reflects a read error. V gene TRBV7-9 combines with J gene TRBJ2-5; 8 nucleotides agree with TRBD1. The germline V gene encodes CDR1 SEHNR and CDR2 FQNEAQ (reference sequence). The CDR3 loop spans 16 amino acids. With 4 bases clipped from V and 5 bases from J, the junction kept 12 bases outside the gene matches. CDR3: CASSSTAGGFRETQYS. CDR3 nucleotide sequence: TGTGCCAGCAGCTCGACGGCAGGGGGCTTCAGGGAGACCCAGTACTCC.

This clonotype was counted a single time. This may come from a read error, since a much larger clone is one base off. This rearrangement joins TRBV19 to TRBJ2-3; D is possibly TRBD1 (6 bases). Germline V gene lookup returns CDR1 LNHDA and CDR2 SQIVND (reference sequence). The CDR3 is made up of 12 amino acids. CDR3 in amino acids: CASSSDTGGRAF. DNA of the CDR3: TGTGCCAGTAGTTCAGACACTGGGGGCAGGGCTTTT.

About this clonotype: The CDR3 carries no conserved terminal phenylalanine or tryptophan, so it likely arises from a read error. CDR3 coding DNA: TGTGCCAGTAGTAGTACTAGCCTACACGAGCAGTACCTC. This sequence encodes CASSSTSLHEQYL. J is TRBJ2-7 and V is TRBV19; D perhaps matches TRBD2 (6 bases). Germline V gene sequence: CDR1 LNHDA, CDR2 SQIVND (reference sequence). This CDR3 region has 13 residues. The V and J ends lost 4 bases and 5 bases respectively, with 12 bases between them.

This clonotype showed up many times. The rearrangement links TRBV21-1 to TRBJ2-7; the table gives TRBD2 as D, unverified against the DNA. TRBV21-1 is deemed a pseudogene. This CDR3 has 17 residues. The chain's CDR3 is CASSGMPAGTSHYEQYF. CDR3 nucleotides: TGTGCCAGCAGCGGAATGCCGGCCGGGACTAGCCACTACGAGCAGTACTTC.

Ten or more counts support this clonotype. The genes are TRBV28 and TRBJ2-3, with D possibly called TRBD1 or TRBD2 (5 bases each). Germline V gives CDR1 MDHEN, CDR2 SYDVKM. The CDR3 contains 18 residues. The V end lost 5 bases, the J end lost 0 bases, and 21 bases lay between the germline ends. CDR3 amino acids: CASSPPGPHLASTDTQYF. In DNA form, the CDR3 reads TGTGCCAGCAGTCCCCCGGGACCCCATTTAGCTAGCACAGATACGCAGTATTTT. Supplemented by reference TRBV28 and TRBJ2-3, the full variable domain reads DVKVTQSSRYLVKRTGEKVFLECVQDMDHENMFWYRQDPGLGLRLIYFSYDVKMKEKGDIPEGYSVSREKKERFSLILESASTNQTSMYLCASSPPGPHLASTDTQYFGPGTRLTVL.

This clonotype occurred many times. The rearrangement joins TRBV27 to TRBJ2-7; 12 bases fit TRBD1. In germline, CDR1 is MNHEY, CDR2 SMNVEV (reference sequence). V was pared by 4 bases and J by 3 bases, with 1 base of the junction left unmatched. CDR3 size: 14 residues. The CDR3 reads CASSWDRGLYEQYF. CDR3 sequence (DNA): TGTGCCAGCAGTTGGGACAGGGGGCTCTACGAGCAGTACTTC.

The V gene is TRBV6-2 or TRBV6-3, the J gene TRBJ1-2, with 7 bases that match TRBD1. Germline V lookup: CDR1 MNHEY, CDR2 SVGEGT. V shed 2 bases, J shed 8 bases, and the junction held 11 bases outside the gene matches. This CDR3 region has 15 residues. CDR3 amino acids: CASSYPTPTGSGYTF. CDR3 nucleotide sequence: TGTGCCAGCAGTTACCCCACCCCGACAGGGAGCGGCTACACCTTC.

Comments on this clonotype: No conserved phenylalanine or tryptophan ends this CDR3, so it is likely a read error. The chain carries TRBV7-9 and TRBJ1-1, with no clear D. The CDR3 consists of 15 residues. CDR1 and CDR2 (germline): SEHNR, FQNEAQ (reference sequence). V was trimmed by 1 base and J by 2 bases, leaving 11 bases between them. CDR3: CASSLELRTNTEAFL. DNA of the CDR3: TGTGCCAGCAGCTTAGAGCTCAGGACCAACACTGAAGCTTTCCTT.

This clonotype was counted many times. V is TRBV7-6 and J is TRBJ2-2, with TRBD1 matching 8 bases. The V and J ends lost 5 bases and 6 bases, in that order; junction bases with no gene match: 5. Per germline, CDR1 SGHVS and CDR2 FNYEAQ. CDR3 length: 14 residues. In DNA, the CDR3 is TGTGCCAGCAGCCTTACAGGGGGGCCCGGGGAGCTGTTTTTT. This codes for CASSLTGGPGELFF.

Comments on this clonotype: This could be a read error, since a much larger clone is one nucleotide away. The chain has TRBV9 and TRBJ2-3; no clear D. With 4 bases removed from V and 1 base from J, the gap between germline ends came to 13 bases. The CDR3 loop spans 15 amino acids. Germline V gene data show CDR1 as SGDLS and CDR2 as YYNGEE. Here the CDR3 DNA reads TGTGCCAGCAGCAGGCTAGGTGATGGCACAGATACGCAGTATTTT. It codes for CASSRLGDGTDTQYF.

On this clonotype: Relative to the germline gene, one junction end is altered; a read error may explain this. The chain joins TRBV13 to TRBJ1-2; 8 positions agree with TRBD1. This CDR3 region has 14 residues. Germline values: CDR1 PRHDT, CDR2 FYEKMQ (reference sequence). The CDR3 DNA sequence: TGTGCCAGCAGCTTAGCCGGGACAGGATATGACTACACCTTC. It yields the protein CASSLAGTGYDYTF.

The chain recombines TRBV5-6 with TRBJ2-1; D is unresolved. This CDR3 contains 12 residues. With 3 bases removed from V and 5 bases from J, the gap between germline ends came to 6 bases. Germline V gives CDR1 SGHDT, CDR2 YYEEEE. In nucleotides, the CDR3 is TGTGCCAGCAGCTCGTTTAACAATGAGCAGTTCTTC. This codes for CASSSFNNEQFF.

This rearrangement joins TRBV4-2 to TRBJ2-1; D might be TRBD2 (5 bases). The CDR3 is 14 residues long. The germline V gene encodes CDR1 LGHNA and CDR2 YNFKEQ. The ends were cut back, 4 bases at V and 7 bases at J, with 14 bases in the middle. The CDR3 DNA reads as TGTGCCAGCAGCCGGAGGACCGGGGAAAATGAGCAGTTCTTC. It specifies CASSRRTGENEQFF.

This sequence joins TRBV4-3 and TRBJ1-4; D uncertain. Trimming left V 3 bases short and J 8 bases short, with 10 bases between. The CDR3 covers 13 residues. CDR1 LGHNA and CDR2 YSLEER come from the germline V gene. CDR3 sequence reads: CASSQDPLEKLFF. DNA for the CDR3: TGCGCCAGCAGCCAGGACCCCTTGGAAAAACTGTTTTTT.

At least ten counts were recorded for this clonotype. V gene TRBV29-1 combines with J gene TRBJ2-1; D remains unclear. V was pared by 5 bases and J by 10 bases, with 9 bases between. Germline lookup yields CDR1 SQVTM and CDR2 ANQGSEA. This CDR3 has 10 residues. The CDR3 DNA reads as TGCAGCGTTCCGGACGGCGAGCAGTTCTTC. Its protein is CSVPDGEQFF.

Comment on this clonotype: A much larger clone lies a single base off, so this may be a read error. The J gene is TRBJ2-5, the V gene TRBV6-2 or TRBV6-3; 8 nucleotides agree with TRBD2. Germline trimming cut 8 bases from V and 5 bases from J; bases unmatched to any gene: 4. The CDR3 is made up of 12 amino acids. Germline-derived CDR1 and CDR2 are MNHEY and SVGEGT. The CDR3 DNA sequence: TGTGCCAGCGCCAGCGGGGGTGAGACCCAGTACTTC. The encoded protein is CASASGGETQYF.

Many counts were recorded for this clonotype. The chain links TRBV2 to TRBJ1-5; no reliable D call. V lost 3 bases and J 0 bases, leaving 12 bases between the germline ends. CDR1 is SNHLY and CDR2 is FYNNEI in the germline V gene. The CDR3 extends over 16 amino acids. The CDR3 loop reads CASSDIWIGSNQPQHF. CDR3 in DNA: TGTGCCAGCAGTGATATTTGGATTGGTAGCAATCAGCCCCAGCATTTT.

The chain combines TRBV23-1 with TRBJ2-3, with D perhaps matching TRBD1 (6 bases). TRBV23-1 is an ORF, and what it does is uncertain. Trimming stripped 7 bases from V and 5 bases from J, with 16 bases between. The CDR3 has 14 amino acids. The CDR3 bases are TGCGCCAGCACAGGTGATCAGGGGAGAGATACGCAGTATTTT. This sequence encodes CASTGDQGRDTQYF.

This clonotype has just a few counts. The chain joins TRBV9 to TRBJ2-3; unclear D gene. The CDR3 sequence is 15 residues long. Germline V CDR1 and CDR2: SGDLS, YYNGEE. The ends were cut back, 4 bases at V and 0 bases at J, with 12 bases in the middle. CDR3 DNA sequence: TGTGCCAGCAGCCCGACTTTGTCTAGCACAGATACGCAGTATTTT. Translating gives CASSPTLSSTDTQYF.

This clonotype has a count of ten or more. This chain links TRBV30 with TRBJ2-3; 13 bases fit TRBD2. The CDR3 spans 17 residues. The V and J ends lost 2 bases and 1 base, in that order; junction bases with no gene match: 6. The germline CDR1 and CDR2 sequences are GTSNPN and SVGIG (reference sequence). Here the CDR3 reads CAWSSLAGGPGTDTQYF. CDR3 nucleotide sequence: TGTGCCTGGAGTTCACTAGCGGGAGGGCCTGGCACAGATACGCAGTATTTT.